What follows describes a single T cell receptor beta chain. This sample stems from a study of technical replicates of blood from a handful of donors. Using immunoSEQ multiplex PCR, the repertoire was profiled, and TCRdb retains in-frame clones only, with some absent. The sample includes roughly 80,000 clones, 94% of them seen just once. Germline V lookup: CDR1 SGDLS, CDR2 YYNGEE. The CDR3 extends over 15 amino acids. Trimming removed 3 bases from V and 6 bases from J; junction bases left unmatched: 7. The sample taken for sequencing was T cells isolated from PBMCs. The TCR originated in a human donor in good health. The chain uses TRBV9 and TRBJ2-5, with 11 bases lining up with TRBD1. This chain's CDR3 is CASSAEGQGVKTQYF. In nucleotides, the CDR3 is TGTGCCAGCAGCGCCGAGGGACAGGGGGTGAAGACCCAGTACTTC. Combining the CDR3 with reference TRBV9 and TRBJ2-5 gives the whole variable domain DSGVTQTPKHLITATGQRVTLRCSPRSGDLSVYWYQQSLDQGLQFLIQYYNGEERAKGNILERFSAQQFPDLHSELNLSSLELGDSALYFCASSAEGQGVKTQYFGPGTRLLVL.